Included here is one T cell receptor beta chain sequence, with context. This entry belongs to a study of control samples from healthy donors and cancer patients. The CDR3 covers 15 residues. Trimming took 3 bases from V and 0 from J, leaving 11 bases between them. Per germline, CDR1 LNHDA and CDR2 SQIVND (reference sequence). Sequencing was performed with immunoSEQ multiplex PCR; in TCRdb, only in-frame clones are kept and a portion is missing. The top ten hold 0.55% to 0.65% of the sample, which has 100,000 to 150,000 clones, 80% to 95% seen once. The receptor comes from a man at least 80 years old with head and neck cancer. Sequencing was performed on PBMCs. The chain carries TRBV19 and TRBJ1-2; perhaps TRBD1 as D (5 bases). CDR3 in DNA: TGTGCCAGTAGTATGGGTCCAGGGTCTAACTATGGCTACACCTTC. Translating gives CASSMGPGSNYGYTF. Supplemented by reference TRBV19 and TRBJ1-2, the full variable domain reads DGGITQSPKYLFRKEGQNVTLSCEQNLNHDAMYWYRQDPGQGLRLIYYSQIVNDFQKGDIAEGYSVSREKKESFPLTVTSAQKNPTAFYLCASSMGPGSNYGYTFGSGTRLTVV.